The 24 T cell receptor beta chains given below trace back to one sample, sequenced in a study of regulatory T cells in long-lasting Graves disease. Noted time point: newly diagnosed GD, antithyroid drugs for less than 3 months. Researchers made the TCR library from RNA that was extracted from PBMCs. Arm-PCR of CDR3 regions with iRepertoire HTBI primers generated TCR beta libraries. TCRdb reanalysed the multiplex PCR reads using MiXCR and keeps one entry per CDR3 protein. Altogether a few hundred thousand distinct CDR3 sequences are present, around 15% being singletons, with the ten largest covering roughly a sixth. These data were likewise used in another study, on T cells in Graves' hyperthyroidism and ophthalmopathy.

Sequences were derived from peripheral blood mononuclear cells (PBMCs), sampled at new diagnosis, from a patient treated with antithyroid drugs. Receptors originate from a woman aged 45-59 years with Graves disease.

This clonotype was recorded at least ten times. This chain joins TRBV29-1 and TRBJ1-1, with 7 bases lining up with TRBD1. The CDR3 sequence is 15 residues long. Looked up from germline, CDR1 is SQVTM and CDR2 is ANQGSEA. J lost 7 bases, V lost 4 bases, and 15 bases had no gene match. The CDR3 loop reads CSVARGQPGTNEAFF. CDR3 coding DNA: TGCAGCGTTGCCCGGGGACAGCCAGGAACCAATGAAGCTTTCTTT.

Concerning this clonotype itself: Possible read error: a much larger clone is one base away. The genes are TRBV28 and TRBJ2-2; possibly TRBD2 for D (5 bases). V gave up 6 bases and J gave up 4 bases, with 15 bases separating them. Germline-derived CDR1 and CDR2 are MDHEN and SYDVKM. The CDR3 covers 15 residues. The CDR3 is CASSGWLATTGELFF. The DNA of the CDR3 is TGTGCCAGCAGCGGGTGGCTAGCTACCACCGGGGAGCTGTTTTTT. The full variable domain, its missing parts supplied by reference TRBV28 and TRBJ2-2, is DVKVTQSSRYLVKRTGEKVFLECVQDMDHENMFWYRQDPGLGLRLIYFSYDVKMKEKGDIPEGYSVSREKKERFSLILESASTNQTSMYLCASSGWLATTGELFFGEGSRLTVL.

The sample holds a few counts of this clonotype. V gene TRBV20-1 combines with J gene TRBJ2-1, with 12 bases aligning to TRBD2. The CDR3 covers 13 residues. V lost 6 bases to trimming and J lost 7 bases; unmatched junction nucleotides: 4. Germline CDR1 is DFQATT and CDR2 is SNEGSKA (reference sequence). CDR3 DNA sequence: TGCAGTGCCCTCGGGACTAGCGGGAATGAGCAGTTCTTC. Its protein is CSALGTSGNEQFF.

The chain links TRBV29-1 to TRBJ2-3, with a possible D match to TRBD2 (5 bases). The length of the CDR3 is 14 residues. CDR1 SQVTM and CDR2 ANQGSEA come from the germline V gene. Trimming took off 2 bases at V and 4 bases at J, with 13 bases between the two ends. The CDR3 spells CSVETSRFSDTQYF. CDR3 sequence (DNA): TGCAGCGTTGAAACTAGTAGGTTTTCAGATACGCAGTATTTT.

There are many counts of this clonotype. This chain joins TRBV5-1 and TRBJ1-1, with D possibly being TRBD1 (5 bases). The germline V gene has CDR1 SGHRS and CDR2 YFSETQ. The CDR3 has 13 residues. Trimming pared 5 bases from V and 3 bases from J, leaving 11 bases between. CDR3 bases: TGCGCCAGCAGGCCGGGACTAGACACTGAAGCTTTCTTT. Residues: CASRPGLDTEAFF.

The V gene is TRBV20-1, the J gene TRBJ1-5, with D possibly matching TRBD1 (6 bases). CDR1 is DFQATT, CDR2 SNEGSKA, per germline (reference sequence). The V end was cut by 3 bases, the J end by 0 bases, with 21 bases between. The CDR3 has 18 amino acids. CDR3 sequence reads: CSAREQGPYFGSNQPQHF. DNA for the CDR3: TGCAGTGCTAGGGAACAGGGCCCCTATTTTGGTAGCAATCAGCCCCAGCATTTT.

Concerning this clonotype itself: This could be a read error, since a much larger clone is one nucleotide away. V usage is TRBV11-2 and J usage is TRBJ2-3; D may be TRBD1 (5 bases). V was shortened by 3 bases and J by 0 bases, with 7 bases between the two germline ends. The CDR3 sequence is 14 residues long. The germline gives CDR1 SGHAT, CDR2 FQNNGV. The CDR3 DNA sequence: TGTGCCAGCAGCTTTGGGGCTAGCACAGATACGCAGTATTTT. This encodes CASSFGASTDTQYF. The variable domain in full, with the rest retrieved from reference TRBV11-2 and TRBJ2-3, is EAGVAQSPRYKIIEKRQSVAFWCNPISGHATLYWYQQILGQGPKLLIQFQNNGVVDDSQLPKDRFSAERLKGVDSTLKIQPAKLEDSAVYLCASSFGASTDTQYFGPGTRLTVL.

This clonotype was seen a few times. V usage is TRBV11-2 and J usage is TRBJ1-1; 9 bases line up with TRBD1. With 5 bases clipped from V and 4 bases from J, the junction kept 8 bases outside the gene matches. Germline V gene lookup returns CDR1 SGHAT and CDR2 FQNNGV. The CDR3 has 15 amino acids. This CDR3 is CASSARTGVGTEAFF. CDR3 coding DNA: TGTGCCAGCAGCGCCCGGACAGGGGTGGGCACTGAAGCTTTCTTT.

This clonotype has just a few counts. This chain links TRBV19 with TRBJ1-4; D ambiguous. CDR1 is LNHDA, CDR2 SQIVND, per germline (reference sequence). This CDR3 is 13 amino acids long. V was cut by 2 bases and J by 8 bases, with 9 bases left in between. CDR3 coding DNA: TGTGCCAGTAGTATACGGGGAGAAGAAAAACTGTTTTTT. This sequence encodes CASSIRGEEKLFF.

This chain uses TRBV19 with TRBJ2-2; D is ambiguous. Trimming shortened V by 6 bases and J by 2 bases, and 13 bases separated the two germline ends. The germline gives CDR1 LNHDA, CDR2 SQIVND (reference sequence). CDR3 length: 15 amino acids. For the CDR3, the DNA is TGTGCCAGTAGACGTGCTGAACTTAACACCGGGGAGCTGTTTTTT. Translated: CASRRAELNTGELFF.

In its sample, this clonotype was seen many times. The chain links TRBV12-3 or TRBV12-4 to TRBJ1-1; no clear D. The CDR3 is 10 residues long. V lost 8 bases and J lost 4, with 5 bases in between. CDR3 coding DNA: TGTGCCAGCTCAGGCACTGAAGCTTTCTTT. Its translation: CASSGTEAFF.

In this sample, this clonotype turned up once. The rearrangement links TRBV6-9 to TRBJ2-5, with D tentatively TRBD2 (5 bases). V lost 4 bases, J lost 2 bases, and 17 bases lay in between. The CDR3 runs to 16 residues. CDR1 and CDR2 from the germline V gene are MNHGY and SVAAGI. The CDR3 reads CASSSGWTGTQETQYF. Here the CDR3 DNA reads TGTGCCAGCAGTTCCGGGTGGACTGGAACACAAGAGACCCAGTACTTC.

The sample holds many counts of this clonotype. The J gene is TRBJ2-7, the V gene TRBV5-1; TRBD2 aligns across 11 bases. There are 15 residues in the CDR3. Germline lookup yields CDR1 SGHRS and CDR2 YFSETQ. V was clipped by 4 bases and J by 2 bases; unmatched bases: 5. CDR3 DNA: TGCGCCAGCAGCGTCGGGACTAGCGGTACCTACGAGCAGTACTTC. Amino acids: CASSVGTSGTYEQYF. The full variable domain, completed using reference TRBV5-1 and TRBJ2-7, is KAGVTQTPRYLIKTRGQQVTLSCSPISGHRSVSWYQQTPGQGLQFLFEYFSETQRNKGNFPGRFSGRQFSNSRSEMNVSTLELGDSALYLCASSVGTSGTYEQYFGPGTRLTVT.

The table lists this clonotype with a few counts. This chain joins TRBV28 and TRBJ1-1; D remains ambiguous. The CDR3 has 13 amino acids. In germline, CDR1 is MDHEN, CDR2 SYDVKM. V was shortened by 7 bases and J by 4 bases, with 13 bases between the two germline ends. The CDR3 region has the DNA TGTGCCAGCAACTCCGGGCCCCTCACTGAAGCTTTCTTT. It specifies CASNSGPLTEAFF. Combining the CDR3 with reference TRBV28 and TRBJ1-1 gives the whole variable domain DVKVTQSSRYLVKRTGEKVFLECVQDMDHENMFWYRQDPGLGLRLIYFSYDVKMKEKGDIPEGYSVSREKKERFSLILESASTNQTSMYLCASNSGPLTEAFFGQGTRLTVV.

This clonotype was seen repeatedly, ten times or more. The rearrangement links TRBV2 to TRBJ2-3, with D perhaps matching TRBD2 (5 bases). The CDR3 sequence is 13 residues long. CDR1 and CDR2 from the germline V gene are SNHLY and FYNNEI. Trimming shortened V by 4 bases and J by 6 bases, and 11 bases separated the two germline ends. The CDR3 region is CASSGTWEDTQYF. The CDR3 DNA sequence: TGTGCCAGCAGTGGAACATGGGAGGATACGCAGTATTTT.

This clonotype has just a few counts. The rearrangement links TRBV2 to TRBJ2-5, with 8 bases fitting TRBD1. The CDR3 length is 14 residues. The ends lost 3 bases at V and 4 bases at J; junction bases unmatched: 4. CDR1 SNHLY and CDR2 FYNNEI come from the germline V gene. The CDR3 spells CASSDGRGPETQYF. CDR3 coding DNA: TGTGCCAGCAGTGACGGCAGGGGGCCAGAGACCCAGTACTTC. Based on the CDR3 plus reference TRBV2 and TRBJ2-5, the full variable domain is EPEVTQTPSHQVTQMGQEVILRCVPISNHLYFYWYRQILGQKVEFLVSFYNNEISEKSEIFDDQFSVERPDGSNFTLKIRSTKLEDSAMYFCASSDGRGPETQYFGPGTRLLVL.

This clonotype was counted only a few times. J is TRBJ2-3 and V is TRBV7-6; tentative D call: TRBD2 (6 bases). The germline V and J ends were trimmed by 5 bases and 2 bases, with 20 bases remaining between them. CDR3 length: 17 residues. The germline V gene has CDR1 SGHVS and CDR2 FNYEAQ. DNA of the CDR3: TGTGCCAGCAGCCGAGTTAGGCTGCGGGACCTCACAGATACGCAGTATTTT. Translating gives CASSRVRLRDLTDTQYF.

This clonotype has more than one count but fewer than ten. J is TRBJ1-5 and V is TRBV20-1; D is undetermined. V lost 0 bases to trimming and J lost 0 bases, with 6 bases between them. The CDR3 sequence is 14 residues long. The germline gives CDR1 DFQATT, CDR2 SNEGSKA (reference sequence). The CDR3 DNA sequence: TGCAGTGCTAGAGATCCGCTTAGCAATCAGCCCCAGCATTTT. It encodes CSARDPLSNQPQHF.

This sequence joins TRBV11-2 and TRBJ2-7, with D possibly matching TRBD2 (6 bases). Germline CDR1 SGHAT, CDR2 FQNNGV. Between the trimmed V and J ends, which lost 4 bases and 2 bases, there was a span of 24 bases. The CDR3 runs to 18 residues. The DNA for the CDR3 is TGTGCCAGCAGCTACTGGAGCATCCGGGACTTACCCGCCTACGAGCAGTACTTC. Its protein is CASSYWSIRDLPAYEQYF. The variable domain in full, completed from reference TRBV11-2 and TRBJ2-7, reads EAGVAQSPRYKIIEKRQSVAFWCNPISGHATLYWYQQILGQGPKLLIQFQNNGVVDDSQLPKDRFSAERLKGVDSTLKIQPAKLEDSAVYLCASSYWSIRDLPAYEQYFGPGTRLTVT.

This clonotype has a handful of counts. This may stem from a read error, because a much larger clone lies one nucleotide away. The CDR3 nucleotides read TGTGCCAGCAGCCGGACTAGCGGGGGCACAGATACGCAGTATTTT. This gives the protein CASSRTSGGTDTQYF. The chain uses TRBV7-9 and TRBJ2-3; TRBD2 aligns across 12 bases. In germline, CDR1 is SEHNR, CDR2 FQNEAQ (reference sequence). V shed 5 bases and J 1 base; nucleotides not matched to a gene: 1. The CDR3 is 15 residues long.

This clonotype has ten or more counts. A read error may produce the germline difference seen at one junction end. The chain uses TRBV27 and TRBJ2-7; 9 bases line up with TRBD1. The CDR3 extends over 16 amino acids. Germline V gene sequence: CDR1 MNHEY, CDR2 SMNVEV (reference sequence). The CDR3 coding sequence is TGTGCCAGCAGTCGTAGGACAGGGGATATCTACTACGAGCAATACTTC. Its protein is CASSRRTGDIYYEQYF.

This clonotype was counted at least ten times. V usage is TRBV5-1 and J usage is TRBJ2-1; D is tentatively TRBD1 or TRBD2 (6 bases each). The CDR3 is 16 amino acids. Looked up from germline, CDR1 is SGHRS and CDR2 is YFSETQ. The V gene lost 8 bases and the J gene lost 0 bases, with 18 bases spanning the gap. The CDR3 reads CASSLGGTTSYNEQFF. The CDR3 DNA reads TGCGCCAGTTCCCTTGGCGGGACAACCTCCTACAATGAGCAGTTCTTC. Complete variable domain (other parts from reference TRBV5-1 and TRBJ2-1): KAGVTQTPRYLIKTRGQQVTLSCSPISGHRSVSWYQQTPGQGLQFLFEYFSETQRNKGNFPGRFSGRQFSNSRSEMNVSTLELGDSALYLCASSLGGTTSYNEQFFGPGTRLTVL.

This clonotype has at least ten counts. This rearrangement joins TRBV5-1 to TRBJ1-1, with D hard to call. V was pared by 6 bases and J by 1 base, with 13 bases between. CDR1 is SGHRS and CDR2 is YFSETQ in the germline V gene. The CDR3 has 14 amino acids. The CDR3 DNA is TGCGCCAGCAAGACATCCGGGCCGAACACTGAAGCTTTCTTT. Protein: CASKTSGPNTEAFF.

This clonotype was seen at least ten times. The CDR3 loop reads CASSSRDSVGEQYF. The CDR3 DNA reads TGTGCCAGCAGCTCCCGGGACTCTGTGGGGGAGCAGTACTTC. The V and J genes are TRBV11-2 and TRBJ2-7; D might be TRBD2 (6 bases). Trimming left V 4 bases short and J 7 bases short, with 17 bases between. This CDR3 is 14 amino acids long. In germline, CDR1 is SGHAT, CDR2 FQNNGV. The full variable domain, in which reference TRBV11-2 and TRBJ2-7 provide the parts outside the CDR3, is EAGVAQSPRYKIIEKRQSVAFWCNPISGHATLYWYQQILGQGPKLLIQFQNNGVVDDSQLPKDRFSAERLKGVDSTLKIQPAKLEDSAVYLCASSSRDSVGEQYFGPGTRLTVT.